The clone carrying this TCR beta chain occurred many times. The antigen remains unidentified. TCRdb reprocessed the 5' RACE reads with MiXCR, giving one entry per CDR3 protein. The table shows 640,000 or so distinct CDR3 sequences, with roughly 6% occurring only once. The data were obtained in a study of identical twins. Germline V CDR1 and CDR2: MNHEY, SMNVEV (reference sequence). There are 12 residues in the CDR3. The V and J ends lost 9 bases and 4 bases respectively, with 12 bases between them. Points from the study as a whole: Within cord blood, abundant beta clonotypes carried fewer insertions, but memory repertoires showed no such trend.

The material sequenced was naive T cells sorted from blood. This clonotype was obtained from a man aged 18-30 years in good health. This chain uses TRBV27 with TRBJ1-2; D is undetermined. The DNA of the CDR3 is TGTGCCAGTTCGCGGTCAGGCTATGGCTACACCTTC. Amino acid sequence: CASSRSGYGYTF.